This T cell receptor beta chain was retrieved from a study of T cell repertoires in cytomegalovirus infection. J gave up 7 bases and V 0 bases, and 5 bases lay outside the gene matches. There are 15 residues in the CDR3. CDR1 SGDLS and CDR2 YYNGEE come from the germline V gene. TCRdb re-derived calls from the reads in MiXCR, one entry per CDR3 protein. In the table there are approximately 490,000 distinct CDR3 sequences, about 11% of which are singletons. Sequencing used PBMCs. This sequence was found in a human donor in good health (CMV status not recorded). Some clones in this sample may be carry-over from other donors' samples. The rearrangement uses TRBV9 and TRBJ2-1; 9 bases map to TRBD2. The CDR3 DNA follows: TGTGCCAGCAGCGTAGGGCGGGGGGGCCTTAATGAGCAGTTCTTC. Translation gives CASSVGRGGLNEQFF.